These T cell receptor beta chains were read from a single sample in a study of beta chain features in type 1 diabetes. Assay: immunoSEQ multiplex PCR; the TCRdb copy retains only in-frame clones and omits some. The sample holds 330,000 or so clones, roughly 13% seen once. Material: naive CD4+ T cells from blood. Receptor source: a woman younger than 35 with type 1 diabetes. CDR3s include the opening cysteine and the closing phenylalanine or tryptophan. The order of the fields is J gene, V gene, D gene, clone size, CDR3 DNA, CDR3 protein. A D gene is named only where the DNA matches it firmly. Rows give clone size only sometimes, using once, few, many, or a class for an expanded clone.

j_gene: TRBJ2-1; v_gene: TRBV9; d_gene: TRBD2; abundance: .; CDR3nt: TGTGCCAGCAGCGAACAGGGAATCGCTAGCGGGAGGGATGAGCAGTTCTTC; CDR3aa: CASSEQGIASGRDEQFF
j_gene: TRBJ2-5; v_gene: TRBV14; d_gene: .; abundance: few; CDR3nt: TGTGCCAGCAGCCAAGTAGTAGAAGAGACCCAGTACTTC; CDR3aa: CASSQVVEETQYF
j_gene: TRBJ2-5; v_gene: TRBV6-5; d_gene: .; abundance: few; CDR3nt: TGTGCCAGCAGTTCCGAAGAGACCCAGTACTTC; CDR3aa: CASSSEETQYF
j_gene: TRBJ2-2; v_gene: TRBV5-1; d_gene: .; abundance: .; CDR3nt: TGCGCCAGCAGCTTGGTCACACAGGACAACACCGGGGAGCTGTTTTTT; CDR3aa: CASSLVTQDNTGELFF
j_gene: TRBJ2-7; v_gene: TRBV30; d_gene: .; abundance: few; CDR3nt: TGTGCCTGGAGTGTAGACATTCCCTACGAGCAGTACTTC; CDR3aa: CAWSVDIPYEQYF
j_gene: TRBJ1-2; v_gene: TRBV25-1; d_gene: .; abundance: .; CDR3nt: TGTGCCAGCAGTTCAGGCCCGGGGGAGGGCTACACCTTC; CDR3aa: CASSSGPGEGYTF
j_gene: TRBJ1-2; v_gene: TRBV19; d_gene: TRBD1; abundance: .; CDR3nt: TGTGCCAGTAGACCGGACAGGAACTATGGCTACACCTTC; CDR3aa: CASRPDRNYGYTF
j_gene: TRBJ2-7; v_gene: TRBV30; d_gene: .; abundance: .; CDR3nt: TGTGCCTGGAGTGAGAGGGATAGCGAGCAGTACTTC; CDR3aa: CAWSERDSEQYF
j_gene: TRBJ2-7; v_gene: TRBV7-9; d_gene: TRBD2; abundance: .; CDR3nt: TGTGCCAGCAGCACAGCGGGGTCGAGCTACGAGCAGTACTTC; CDR3aa: CASSTAGSSYEQYF
j_gene: TRBJ2-3; v_gene: TRBV28; d_gene: TRBD2; abundance: few; CDR3nt: TGTGCCAGCAGTCTTCGCGGGACTAGCGTTTATAGCACAGATACGCAGTATTTT; CDR3aa: CASSLRGTSVYSTDTQYF
j_gene: TRBJ2-3; v_gene: TRBV30; d_gene: TRBD1; abundance: few; CDR3nt: TGTGCCTGGAGCAGACAGGGAGATACGCAGTATTTT; CDR3aa: CAWSRQGDTQYF
j_gene: TRBJ2-7; v_gene: TRBV2; d_gene: .; abundance: few; CDR3nt: TGTGCCAGCAGTGAAGCACGGTACGAGCAGTACTTC; CDR3aa: CASSEARYEQYF
j_gene: TRBJ2-5; v_gene: TRBV2; d_gene: .; abundance: .; CDR3nt: TGTGCGGGGACTTATGGCCAAGAGACCCAGTACTTC; CDR3aa: CAGTYGQETQYF
j_gene: TRBJ2-7; v_gene: TRBV28; d_gene: .; abundance: few; CDR3nt: TGTGCCAGCAGTAGCCCAGGGACAAGCTCCTACGAGCAGTACTTC; CDR3aa: CASSSPGTSSYEQYF
j_gene: TRBJ2-2; v_gene: TRBV5-1; d_gene: TRBD1; abundance: .; CDR3nt: TGCGCCAGCAGCGCTGGACAGGGAAACACCGGGGAGCTGTTTTTT; CDR3aa: CASSAGQGNTGELFF
j_gene: TRBJ1-2; v_gene: TRBV15; d_gene: .; abundance: few; CDR3nt: TGTGCCACCAGCAGAGAGTTCGCTAACTATGGCTACACCTTC; CDR3aa: CATSREFANYGYTF
j_gene: TRBJ2-2; v_gene: TRBV19; d_gene: TRBD2; abundance: few; CDR3nt: TGTGCCAGTAGTAGGGAGGGGACCGGGGAGCTGTTTTTT; CDR3aa: CASSREGTGELFF
j_gene: TRBJ2-1; v_gene: TRBV5-4; d_gene: TRBD1; abundance: .; CDR3nt: TGTGCCAGCAGCTTGGCAGGGGGCAATGAGCAGTTCTTC; CDR3aa: CASSLAGGNEQFF
j_gene: TRBJ1-2; v_gene: TRBV5-1; d_gene: .; abundance: few; CDR3nt: TGCGCCAGCAGCTTGAGGTGGGGCTGGGATGGCTACACCTTC; CDR3aa: CASSLRWGWDGYTF
j_gene: TRBJ2-1; v_gene: TRBV30; d_gene: TRBD2; abundance: .; CDR3nt: TGTGCCTGGAGTCTGAGCGGGACCGAGCAGTTCTTC; CDR3aa: CAWSLSGTEQFF
j_gene: TRBJ2-2; v_gene: TRBV9; d_gene: TRBD1; abundance: once; CDR3nt: TGTGCCAGCCGGGACAGCCGAAACACCGGGGAGCTGTTTTTT; CDR3aa: CASRDSRNTGELFF
j_gene: TRBJ1-1; v_gene: TRBV25-1; d_gene: .; abundance: .; CDR3nt: TGTGCCAGCAGTGACCAGATCATGAACACTGAAGCTTTCTTT; CDR3aa: CASSDQIMNTEAFF
j_gene: TRBJ2-1; v_gene: TRBV28; d_gene: TRBD2; abundance: .; CDR3nt: TGTGCCAGCAGTCCCAGTGGTAGCGGGAGGCGAAATGAGCAGTTCTTC; CDR3aa: CASSPSGSGRRNEQFF
j_gene: TRBJ1-1; v_gene: TRBV7-8; d_gene: TRBD1; abundance: .; CDR3nt: TGTGCCAGCAGCTTAAGGGGCACAGGGGGTACTGAAGCTTTCTTT; CDR3aa: CASSLRGTGGTEAFF
j_gene: TRBJ2-2; v_gene: TRBV9; d_gene: .; abundance: few; CDR3nt: TGTGCCAGCAGCGAGTACACCTACACCGGGGAGCTGTTTTTT; CDR3aa: CASSEYTYTGELFF
j_gene: TRBJ2-7; v_gene: TRBV5-1; d_gene: .; abundance: .; CDR3nt: TGCGCCAGCAGCTTGGGCAGGGCAAGCGACGAGCAGTACTTC; CDR3aa: CASSLGRASDEQYF
j_gene: TRBJ1-1; v_gene: TRBV7-9; d_gene: .; abundance: few; CDR3nt: TGTGCCAGCAGCCTAGGGACACAGAACACTGAAGCTTTCTTT; CDR3aa: CASSLGTQNTEAFF
j_gene: TRBJ2-1; v_gene: TRBV7-2; d_gene: .; abundance: .; CDR3nt: TGTGCCAGCACCCTGACACTCTCCTACAATGAGCAGTTCTTC; CDR3aa: CASTLTLSYNEQFF
j_gene: TRBJ1-1; v_gene: TRBV4-3; d_gene: .; abundance: .; CDR3nt: TGCGCCAGCAGCCAAGAGCTCAGGGCCACTGAAGCTTTCTTT; CDR3aa: CASSQELRATEAFF
j_gene: TRBJ2-3; v_gene: TRBV29-1; d_gene: .; abundance: few; CDR3nt: TGCAGCGCGAACAGGGCCCTCACAGATACGCAGTATTTT; CDR3aa: CSANRALTDTQYF
j_gene: TRBJ1-5; v_gene: TRBV6-5; d_gene: TRBD1; abundance: .; CDR3nt: TGTGCCAGCAGTTACACAGGGGAGAGCAATCAGCCCCAGCATTTT; CDR3aa: CASSYTGESNQPQHF
j_gene: TRBJ1-2; v_gene: TRBV9; d_gene: TRBD1; abundance: few; CDR3nt: TGTGCCAGCAGCGGAGGACAGGGGTATGGCTACACCTTC; CDR3aa: CASSGGQGYGYTF
j_gene: TRBJ2-1; v_gene: TRBV11-2; d_gene: .; abundance: few; CDR3nt: TGTGGAATCAGAGGCCCTATGGATGAGCAGTTCTTC; CDR3aa: CGIRGPMDEQFF
j_gene: TRBJ2-7; v_gene: TRBV11-2; d_gene: TRBD1; abundance: .; CDR3nt: TGTGCCAGCAGCTTAGTCGGGACAGGGAGTTACGAGCAGTACTTC; CDR3aa: CASSLVGTGSYEQYF
j_gene: TRBJ1-2; v_gene: TRBV5-4; d_gene: .; abundance: .; CDR3nt: TGTGCCAGCAGCTTGGGACAGGAGACTAACTATGGCTACACCTTC; CDR3aa: CASSLGQETNYGYTF
j_gene: TRBJ2-7; v_gene: TRBV7-8; d_gene: TRBD2; abundance: once; CDR3nt: TGTGCCAGCAGCACAAGACTAGCTCTATTCTCCTACGAGCAGTACTTC; CDR3aa: CASSTRLALFSYEQYF
j_gene: TRBJ2-7; v_gene: TRBV4-3; d_gene: TRBD2; abundance: .; CDR3nt: TGCGCCAGCAGCCAGGGGACTAGGGTTTCCTACGAGCAGTACTTC; CDR3aa: CASSQGTRVSYEQYF
j_gene: TRBJ1-5; v_gene: TRBV11-2; d_gene: .; abundance: .; CDR3nt: TGTGCCAGCAGCCAGACTGAAACCCGATACCAGCATTTT; CDR3aa: CASSQTETRYQHF
j_gene: TRBJ2-7; v_gene: TRBV5-4; d_gene: TRBD2; abundance: few; CDR3nt: TGTGCCAGCAGCTTGGCGCTAGCGGGAGCTCTGTACGAGCAGTACTTC; CDR3aa: CASSLALAGALYEQYF
j_gene: TRBJ2-1; v_gene: TRBV19; d_gene: TRBD2; abundance: .; CDR3nt: TGTGCCAGTAGTATCCTAGCGGGATTCAATGAGCAGTTCTTC; CDR3aa: CASSILAGFNEQFF
j_gene: TRBJ2-7; v_gene: TRBV25-1; d_gene: .; abundance: .; CDR3nt: TGTGCCAGCAGCCCCCAGACAGGTGGGTCCTACGAGCAGTACTTC; CDR3aa: CASSPQTGGSYEQYF
j_gene: TRBJ2-6; v_gene: TRBV29-1; d_gene: .; abundance: .; CDR3nt: TGCAGCGTTGAACACAATCTCTCTGGGGCCAACGTCCTGACTTTC; CDR3aa: CSVEHNLSGANVLTF
j_gene: TRBJ2-3; v_gene: TRBV25-1; d_gene: TRBD1; abundance: .; CDR3nt: TGTGCCAGCAGTGAACGGGACAGGGGTACAGATACGCAGTATTTT; CDR3aa: CASSERDRGTDTQYF
j_gene: TRBJ2-1; v_gene: TRBV5-4; d_gene: TRBD1; abundance: few; CDR3nt: TGTGCCAGCAGCTTGCCCCGGGACAGGGGCAATGAGCAGTTCTTC; CDR3aa: CASSLPRDRGNEQFF
j_gene: TRBJ1-2; v_gene: TRBV10-3; d_gene: TRBD1; abundance: .; CDR3nt: TGTGCCATCTGGGGAGGACAGGGGAACTATGGCTACACCTTC; CDR3aa: CAIWGGQGNYGYTF
j_gene: TRBJ2-2; v_gene: TRBV19; d_gene: .; abundance: few; CDR3nt: TGTGCCAGTAGTCCCTCCTTTCGGAGACCCACCGGGGAGCTGTTTTTT; CDR3aa: CASSPSFRRPTGELFF
j_gene: TRBJ2-2; v_gene: TRBV7-2; d_gene: .; abundance: .; CDR3nt: TGTGCCAGCAGCTTAGGGGTCGCGGATACCGGGGAGCTGTTTTTT; CDR3aa: CASSLGVADTGELFF
j_gene: TRBJ1-5; v_gene: TRBV29-1; d_gene: .; abundance: few; CDR3nt: TGCAGCGCGCTGAGTAGCAATCAGCCCCAGCATTTT; CDR3aa: CSALSSNQPQHF
j_gene: TRBJ1-5; v_gene: TRBV5-1; d_gene: .; abundance: .; CDR3nt: TGCGCCAGCAGCATCGACAGTTATCAGCCCCAGCATTTT; CDR3aa: CASSIDSYQPQHF
j_gene: TRBJ1-2; v_gene: TRBV30; d_gene: .; abundance: few; CDR3nt: TGTGCCTGGAGGGGGAAGGGGGAAGCTAACTATGGCTACACCTTC; CDR3aa: CAWRGKGEANYGYTF
j_gene: TRBJ1-1; v_gene: TRBV19; d_gene: .; abundance: few; CDR3nt: TGTGCCAGTAGTACGGACAGCCAGTTCACTGAAGCTTTCTTT; CDR3aa: CASSTDSQFTEAFF
j_gene: TRBJ2-7; v_gene: TRBV28; d_gene: TRBD1; abundance: .; CDR3nt: TGTGCCAGCAGCCCACCGGGACAGGGCCACGAGCAGTACTTC; CDR3aa: CASSPPGQGHEQYF
j_gene: TRBJ2-7; v_gene: TRBV30; d_gene: TRBD2; abundance: .; CDR3nt: TGTGCCTGGAGTGTCGGATGGACTAGCGGGTCCTTGGGGGGCTCCTACGAGCAGTACTTC; CDR3aa: CAWSVGWTSGSLGGSYEQYF
j_gene: TRBJ2-5; v_gene: TRBV9; d_gene: TRBD2; abundance: few; CDR3nt: TGTGCCAGCAGCACCTCGACTAGCGGGGGACAAGAGACCCAGTACTTC; CDR3aa: CASSTSTSGGQETQYF
j_gene: TRBJ1-2; v_gene: TRBV4-2; d_gene: .; abundance: .; CDR3nt: TGTGCCAGCAGCCAAGTGGCAGGGGACGGCTACACCTTC; CDR3aa: CASSQVAGDGYTF
j_gene: TRBJ2-7; v_gene: TRBV9; d_gene: .; abundance: .; CDR3nt: TGTGCCAGCAGCGCCCCCGGCTCCTACGAGCAGTACTTC; CDR3aa: CASSAPGSYEQYF
j_gene: TRBJ2-5; v_gene: TRBV6-5; d_gene: TRBD1; abundance: .; CDR3nt: TGTGCCAGCAGTGTGACAGGGGTTCGGGAGACCCAGTACTTC; CDR3aa: CASSVTGVRETQYF
j_gene: TRBJ2-1; v_gene: TRBV5-4; d_gene: .; abundance: .; CDR3nt: TGTGCCAGCAGCTTGGTAGGGGAGGTGGATGAGCAGTTCTTC; CDR3aa: CASSLVGEVDEQFF
j_gene: TRBJ2-7; v_gene: TRBV5-1; d_gene: TRBD2; abundance: .; CDR3nt: TGCGCCAGCAGCCCCGCGGGGGAGCCCTACGAGCAGTACTTC; CDR3aa: CASSPAGEPYEQYF